The 18 T cell receptor beta chains in this list originate from one sample, sequenced in a study of technical replicates of blood from several donors. Sequencing used immunoSEQ multiplex PCR; TCRdb keeps in-frame clones, though not all of them. The sample lists tens of thousands of clones; 95% to 98% were seen once. Sequences were obtained from T cells isolated from PBMCs. These receptors originate from a human donor in good health.

This chain links TRBV18 with TRBJ2-2; D might be TRBD2 (5 bases). V gave up 5 bases and J gave up 1 base, with 14 bases separating them. Germline CDR1 and CDR2: KGHSH and LQKENI. This CDR3 has 16 amino acids. The CDR3 DNA reads as TGTGCCAGCTCAGTACTCCGGGAATTGAACACCGGGGAGCTGTTTTTT. As protein: CASSVLRELNTGELFF.

The chain employs TRBV11-3 and TRBJ2-1, with D uncertain. The germline gives CDR1 SGHNT, CDR2 YENEEA. The ends were cut back, 1 base at V and 8 bases at J, with 9 bases in the middle. The CDR3 has 13 amino acids. DNA for the CDR3: TGTGCCAGCAGCTTAGCCATAGCTTATGAGCAGTTCTTC. Its translation: CASSLAIAYEQFF.

The chain recombines TRBV5-8 with TRBJ1-2; 7 bases are a match to TRBD1. Germline V gene data show CDR1 as SGHTS and CDR2 as YDEGEE. The CDR3 runs 14 residues. V lost 1 base to trimming and J lost 7 bases; unmatched junction nucleotides: 7. DNA for the CDR3: TGTGCCAGCAGCTTGACCGACAGGGACGGTGGCTACACCTTC. Amino acid sequence: CASSLTDRDGGYTF.

This sequence joins TRBV7-9 and TRBJ1-2; no firm D call. The V end was cut by 5 bases, the J end by 8 bases, with 15 bases between. Germline V gene sequence: CDR1 SEHNR, CDR2 FQNEAQ (reference sequence). CDR3 length: 13 amino acids. The CDR3 reads CASSASGALGYTF. The DNA of the CDR3 is TGTGCCAGCAGCGCTTCGGGTGCGTTAGGCTACACCTTC.

This chain uses TRBV29-1 with TRBJ2-1; D unclear. Germline lookup yields CDR1 SQVTM and CDR2 ANQGSEA. V gave up 8 bases and J gave up 2 bases, with 10 bases separating them. CDR3 length equals 12 residues. The DNA of the CDR3 is TGCAGCCTAGGAACTACCTACAATGAGCAGTTCTTC. Translation gives CSLGTTYNEQFF.

The V and J genes are TRBV2 and TRBJ1-4; D may be TRBD1 (5 bases). V dropped 7 bases and J dropped 0 bases, with 18 bases sitting between them. The CDR3 loop spans 17 amino acids. Germline V lookup: CDR1 SNHLY, CDR2 FYNNEI. The DNA for the CDR3 is TGTGCCAGCACGACGGGGGTGATCCTTACAACTAATGAAAAACTGTTTTTT. Translation gives CASTTGVILTTNEKLFF.

The J gene is TRBJ2-7, the V gene TRBV10-1, with 9 nucleotides matching TRBD2. Germline V gene sequence: CDR1 WNHNN, CDR2 SYGVQD (reference sequence). This CDR3 spans 15 amino acids. The junction had 4 bases not matched to a gene; V was cut back by 4 bases and J by 0 bases. CDR3 amino acids: CASSVSGGRSYEQYF. For the CDR3, the DNA is TGCGCCAGCAGTGTTAGCGGGGGCCGCTCCTACGAGCAGTACTTC.

V is TRBV11-2 and J is TRBJ2-1, with 10 positions matching TRBD2. The ends lost 3 bases at V and 6 bases at J; junction bases unmatched: 11. CDR1 is SGHAT, CDR2 FQNNGV, per germline. The CDR3 consists of 17 residues. DNA of the CDR3: TGTGCCAGCAGCTTGAGGTCCGCTAGCGGGAGAGTCAATGAGCAGTTCTTC. Amino acid sequence: CASSLRSASGRVNEQFF.

This chain uses TRBV29-1 with TRBJ2-7; possible D gene TRBD1, 5 bases. Germline CDR1 reads SQVTM; CDR2 reads ANQGSEA. The V and J ends lost 2 bases and 2 bases respectively, with 10 bases between them. The CDR3 covers 13 residues. The CDR3 DNA follows: TGCAGCGTTGAAAAGGGGAACCCCTACGAGCAGTACTTC. It translates to CSVEKGNPYEQYF.

The chain joins TRBV19 to TRBJ1-4, with 8 positions matching TRBD1. Per the germline V gene, CDR1 is LNHDA and CDR2 is SQIVND (reference sequence). Losses at the gene ends were 9 bases for V and 4 bases for J; bases not matched to a gene: 10. The CDR3 is 15 residues long. CDR3 loop: CARGCSGQDNEKLFF. In DNA form, the CDR3 reads TGTGCCAGAGGGTGCTCGGGACAGGATAATGAAAAACTGTTTTTT.

This clone was seen a single time. The V call is TRBV10-2, the J call TRBJ1-2, with D perhaps matching TRBD1 (5 bases). The CDR3 is 12 residues long. V was shortened by 3 bases and J by 3 bases, with 5 bases between the two germline ends. Germline lookup yields CDR1 WSHSY and CDR2 SAAADI. CDR3 nucleotides: TGCGCCAGCAGTGAACAGGACTATGGCTACACCTTC. It translates to CASSEQDYGYTF.

The V call is TRBV27, the J call TRBJ1-5; tentatively, D is TRBD1 (5 bases). V was pared by 1 base and J by 2 bases, with 9 bases between. The CDR3 is 15 amino acids. Germline CDR1 reads MNHEY; CDR2 reads SMNVEV (reference sequence). The CDR3 bases are TGTGCCAGCAGTTTATTCAGGGTAGGCAATCAGCCCCAGCATTTT. Amino acids: CASSLFRVGNQPQHF.

The chain has TRBV10-3 and TRBJ1-2; D is possibly TRBD1 (6 bases). Germline CDR1 ENHRY, CDR2 SYGVKD. V gave up 5 bases and J gave up 0 bases, with 10 bases separating them. CDR3 length: 14 amino acids. The CDR3 coding sequence is TGTGCCATCAGTAACAGGGAAACTAACTATGGCTACACCTTC. Translating it yields CAISNRETNYGYTF.

The chain couples TRBV27 to TRBJ2-1, with TRBD2 matching 11 bases. V trimming: 3 bases; J trimming: 5 bases; junction bases outside the gene matches: 9. The CDR3 covers 17 residues. CDR1 is MNHEY, CDR2 SMNVEV, per germline (reference sequence). The CDR3 nucleotides are TGTGCCAGCAGTTTCCTTCCGACTAGCGGGATGAACAATGAGCAGTTCTTC. This translates into CASSFLPTSGMNNEQFF.

The chain links TRBV19 to TRBJ2-5; 8 positions match TRBD1. CDR3 size: 14 residues. Germline-derived CDR1 and CDR2 are LNHDA and SQIVND (reference sequence). Germline trimming cut 6 bases from V and 1 base from J; bases unmatched to any gene: 4. DNA of the CDR3: TGTGCCAGTAGACCCACAGGGGGCCAAGAGACCCAGTACTTC. It yields the protein CASRPTGGQETQYF.

The V and J genes are TRBV10-3 and TRBJ2-1; 16 nucleotides match TRBD2. CDR3 length: 15 residues. Germline CDR1 is ENHRY and CDR2 is SYGVKD. V lost 4 bases and J lost 8; bases outside the gene matches: 2. Here the CDR3 DNA reads TGTGCCATCAGTGGGGGACTAGCGGGAGGGTATGAGCAGTTCTTC. Translation: CAISGGLAGGYEQFF.

The V and J genes are TRBV11-2 and TRBJ2-1; TRBD2 matches at 11 bases. Germline lookup yields CDR1 SGHAT and CDR2 FQNNGV. The CDR3 sequence is 18 residues long. J was trimmed by 8 bases and V by 1 base; bases with no gene match: 13. The CDR3 DNA reads TGTGCCAGCAGCTTAGCCGTGAGTAGCGGGAGGGCCGGAGATGAGCAGTTCTTC. It is translated as CASSLAVSSGRAGDEQFF.

The chain recombines TRBV7-7 with TRBJ2-5; 10 positions agree with TRBD1. The CDR3 is 14 amino acids. CDR1 is SSHAT, CDR2 FNYEAQ, per germline (reference sequence). Trimming removed 5 bases from V and 5 bases from J; junction bases left unmatched: 5. CDR3 nucleotide sequence: TGTGCCAGCAGCCGGGACAGGGGTATGGAGACCCAGTACTTC. It codes for CASSRDRGMETQYF. Full variable domain (missing parts from reference TRBV7-7 and TRBJ2-5): GAGVSQSPRYKVTKRGQDVTLRCDPISSHATLYWYQQALGQGPEFLTYFNYEAQPDKSGLPSDRFSAERPEGSISTLTIQRTEQRDSAMYRCASSRDRGMETQYFGPGTRLLVL.